This TCR beta chain was sequenced for a study of T cell repertoires in cytomegalovirus infection. At the level of the study: Indicated by public TCR beta signatures were CMV infection and matching HLA type. Study-level points and caveats: Individuals carrying CMV plus the relevant HLA were identified by cumulative frequency of public TCR beta families. Ex vivo responses were dominated by HLA-C-restricted CMV-specific TCR beta clonotypes.

This clonotype was seen a few times. What it recognizes is unknown. There are 15 residues in the CDR3. With 3 bases removed from V and 3 bases from J, the gap between germline ends came to 14 bases. From germline, CDR1 is SNHLY and CDR2 FYNNEI. TCRdb called the reads again in MiXCR, with one record for every CDR3 protein. The sample lists some 160,000 distinct CDR3 sequences; 17% were seen once. This receptor was taken from a human donor in good health (CMV status not recorded). Some clones in this sample may be carry-over from other donors' samples. Sequencing was performed on CD8+ T cells from PBMCs. The chain joins TRBV2 to TRBJ1-2; D call uncertain. CDR3 in amino acids: CASSDNGDGYYGYTF. Here the CDR3 DNA reads TGTGCCAGCAGTGATAATGGAGACGGATACTATGGCTACACCTTC.